The TCR beta chain under discussion was sequenced for a study of blood T cell repertoires in COVID-19. Study-level background: Italy, Spain and the United States were the sources of the convalescent and acute COVID-19 samples. Sample material is recorded as cDNA or gDNA derived from T cells, B-cell-depleted T cells, or PBMCs.

Original analysis: Scientists estimated how many nucleated cells there were by amplifying reference gene primers. The protocol was immunoSEQ multiplex PCR, while the TCRdb copy is restricted to in-frame clones and leaves out a portion. The V and J calls and clone size were taken over from that table, and D and trimming were inferred from the DNA. The table records about 26,000 clones, over 75% of them present only once. The specimen sequenced was peripheral blood. The TCR comes from a human donor in a cohort sampled during active COVID-19. The donor label of this sample is uncertain.

CDR3 sequence reads: CASLPRGCPNSPLHF. The CDR3 bases are TGCGCCAGCCTTCCTCGAGGTTGCCCGAATTCACCCCTCCACTTT. The chain recombines TRBV23-1 with TRBJ1-6; no clear D gene. Being an ORF, TRBV23-1 has a function that is uncertain. The V end lost 8 bases, the J end lost 7 bases, and 18 bases lay between the germline ends. The CDR3 consists of 15 residues.